This T cell receptor beta chain came from a study of vaccination and CD4 T cells after COVID-19. CDR1 MNHNS and CDR2 SASEGT come from the germline V gene. Trimming removed 6 bases from V and 2 bases from J, with 11 bases in between. This CDR3 is built from 14 residues. Time point noted: late sampling 161 to 241 days after vaccination in a few convalescent patients. The treatment was: roughly ten-day PBMC culture with coronavirus spike peptide pools or control peptides (ViraFEST assay). Note on this clonotype: Its target is unknown.

With the Oncomine TCR Beta short-read assay, DNA from cultured CD4+ T cells was sequenced. TCRdb reprocessed the PCR reads with MiXCR, giving one entry per CDR3 protein. In the table there are some 25,000 distinct CDR3 sequences, less than 35% of which are singletons. V gene TRBV6-1 combines with J gene TRBJ2-4; D unclear. This specimen consisted of CD4+ T cells from blood, cultured in vitro, obtained about 7 months after SARS-CoV-2 vaccination. This TCR came from a human donor who had recovered from COVID-19. Here the CDR3 DNA reads TGTGCCAGCAGAGGACCGCTCCCCAAAAACATTCAGTACTTC. Protein: CASRGPLPKNIQYF.